A selection of T cell receptor beta chains follows, all from one sample in a study of blood T cell repertoires in COVID-19. TCRdb's copy holds only in-frame clones and misses some; the assay was immunoSEQ multiplex PCR. The sample contains around 240,000 clones, approximately 90% of which appear only once. Material: PBMCs or T cells enriched from blood (not recorded which). The source is a man between 50 and 59 years old who had been exposed to COVID-19. CDR3s include the opening cysteine and the closing phenylalanine or tryptophan. The order of the fields is V gene, clone size, J gene, D gene, CDR3 DNA, CDR3 protein. D genes are given only for firm matches. Size is stated for part of the rows, as once, few or many counts, or as a class when the clone is expanded.

v_gene: TRBV12-3/TRBV12-4; abundance: NA; j_gene: TRBJ1-2; d_gene: NA; CDR3nt: TGTGCCAGCACCCCGGGCGGAGGCTATGGCTACACCTTC; CDR3aa: CASTPGGGYGYTF
v_gene: TRBV21-1; abundance: NA; j_gene: TRBJ1-1; d_gene: NA; CDR3nt: TGTGCCAGCAGCAAAGGGGGTCGGGACAAAGCTTTCTTT; CDR3aa: CASSKGGRDKAFF
v_gene: TRBV28; abundance: NA; j_gene: TRBJ2-7; d_gene: NA; CDR3nt: TGTGCCAGCAGTTTCGGGGAGTACGAGCAGTACTTC; CDR3aa: CASSFGEYEQYF
v_gene: TRBV30; abundance: NA; j_gene: TRBJ1-3; d_gene: NA; CDR3nt: TGTGCCTGGCCCGGTACCGGGGATGGGGGAAACACCATATATTTT; CDR3aa: CAWPGTGDGGNTIYF
v_gene: TRBV6-1; abundance: NA; j_gene: TRBJ1-6; d_gene: TRBD1; CDR3nt: TGTGCCAGCAGTGGGACAGGGAGCTCCTATAATTCACCCCTCCACTTT; CDR3aa: CASSGTGSSYNSPLHF
v_gene: TRBV27; abundance: NA; j_gene: TRBJ2-6; d_gene: NA; CDR3nt: TGTGCCAGCAGAGCGTACTCTGGGGCCAACGTCCTGACTTTC; CDR3aa: CASRAYSGANVLTF
v_gene: TRBV6-1; abundance: NA; j_gene: TRBJ2-7; d_gene: TRBD1; CDR3nt: TGTGCCAGCAGTGAATTCGACAGGGCCCACGAGCAGTACTTC; CDR3aa: CASSEFDRAHEQYF
v_gene: TRBV29-1; abundance: NA; j_gene: TRBJ1-2; d_gene: TRBD1; CDR3nt: TGCAGCGTTGATATAGGGACAGCTAACTATGGCTACACCTTC; CDR3aa: CSVDIGTANYGYTF
v_gene: TRBV7-9; abundance: NA; j_gene: TRBJ1-1; d_gene: NA; CDR3nt: TGTGCCAGCAGCTTAGAAGGGGACACTGAAGCTTTCTTT; CDR3aa: CASSLEGDTEAFF
v_gene: TRBV7-6; abundance: once; j_gene: TRBJ1-1; d_gene: TRBD1; CDR3nt: TGTGCCAGCAGCTTCGGACAGGCCTTTGGAGGGAACACTGAAGCTTTCTTT; CDR3aa: CASSFGQAFGGNTEAFF
v_gene: TRBV7-8; abundance: once; j_gene: TRBJ1-5; d_gene: TRBD1; CDR3nt: TGTGCCAGCAGCTTCAATACAGGGGGCAGGGATCAGCCCCAGCATTTT; CDR3aa: CASSFNTGGRDQPQHF
v_gene: TRBV9; abundance: NA; j_gene: TRBJ1-1; d_gene: NA; CDR3nt: TGTGCCAGCGTGAGCGGGGACGGGGACAACACTGAAGCTTTCTTT; CDR3aa: CASVSGDGDNTEAFF
v_gene: TRBV5-1; abundance: NA; j_gene: TRBJ1-5; d_gene: NA; CDR3nt: TGCGCCAGCAGCTTTAACAGGGCCCTCTTTGGTCAGCCCCAGCATTTT; CDR3aa: CASSFNRALFGQPQHF
v_gene: TRBV28; abundance: NA; j_gene: TRBJ1-1; d_gene: NA; CDR3nt: TGTGCCAGCAGTCTCAGGGTTCCTGAAGCTTTCTTT; CDR3aa: CASSLRVPEAFF
v_gene: TRBV30; abundance: NA; j_gene: TRBJ2-2; d_gene: NA; CDR3nt: TGTGCCTGGATTCGGCAGGAAAACACCGGGGAGCTGTTTTTT; CDR3aa: CAWIRQENTGELFF
v_gene: TRBV19; abundance: NA; j_gene: TRBJ1-2; d_gene: NA; CDR3nt: TGTGCCAGTAGCGCCTGGACAGTCTATGGCTACACCTTC; CDR3aa: CASSAWTVYGYTF
v_gene: TRBV27; abundance: NA; j_gene: TRBJ1-6; d_gene: NA; CDR3nt: TGTGCCAGCAGTTTATCGACAAATTCACCCCTCCACTTT; CDR3aa: CASSLSTNSPLHF
v_gene: TRBV27; abundance: NA; j_gene: TRBJ2-3; d_gene: NA; CDR3nt: TGTGCCAGCGGGGGGGCCTTAAGTACAGATACGCAGTATTTT; CDR3aa: CASGGALSTDTQYF
v_gene: TRBV5-1; abundance: NA; j_gene: TRBJ2-1; d_gene: TRBD2; CDR3nt: TGCGCCAGCAGCTTGCTAGCGGGAGGCGGATACAATGAGCAGTTCTTC; CDR3aa: CASSLLAGGGYNEQFF
v_gene: TRBV27; abundance: NA; j_gene: TRBJ2-2; d_gene: NA; CDR3nt: TGTGCCAGCAGTCCATACACCGGGGAGCTGTTTTTT; CDR3aa: CASSPYTGELFF
v_gene: TRBV2; abundance: NA; j_gene: TRBJ1-2; d_gene: TRBD1; CDR3nt: TGTGCCAGCAGTGAACGGAGAGGGGGCTACGGTGGCTACACCTTC; CDR3aa: CASSERRGGYGGYTF
v_gene: TRBV29-1; abundance: NA; j_gene: TRBJ1-4; d_gene: NA; CDR3nt: TGCAGCGCAACCCAGGGGTCAACTAATGAAAAACTGTTTTTT; CDR3aa: CSATQGSTNEKLFF
v_gene: TRBV7-9; abundance: once; j_gene: TRBJ1-4; d_gene: TRBD1; CDR3nt: TGTGCCAGCAGCTTGGCGGGACAGAGGAAACTGTTTTTT; CDR3aa: CASSLAGQRKLFF
v_gene: TRBV28; abundance: NA; j_gene: TRBJ1-2; d_gene: TRBD1; CDR3nt: TGTGCCAGCAGTTCGGGACAGAACTATGGCTACACCTTC; CDR3aa: CASSSGQNYGYTF
v_gene: TRBV18; abundance: NA; j_gene: TRBJ1-4; d_gene: TRBD1; CDR3nt: TGTGCCAGCTCACCTTTTACAGGGGAACTTACTAATGAAAAACTGTTTTTT; CDR3aa: CASSPFTGELTNEKLFF
v_gene: TRBV2; abundance: once; j_gene: TRBJ1-2; d_gene: NA; CDR3nt: TGTGCCAGCAGTGGAGCTATGCAGGGGAACTATGGCTACACCTTC; CDR3aa: CASSGAMQGNYGYTF
v_gene: TRBV5-1; abundance: NA; j_gene: TRBJ2-1; d_gene: NA; CDR3nt: TGCGCCAGCAGCTTGGGGAGACAGCCTGTTGGAAGGCGGTTCTTC; CDR3aa: CASSLGRQPVGRRFF
v_gene: TRBV5-4; abundance: NA; j_gene: TRBJ1-4; d_gene: TRBD1; CDR3nt: TGTGCCAGCAGCTTTCCGGGACAGGGTTCTGAAAAACTGTTTTTT; CDR3aa: CASSFPGQGSEKLFF
v_gene: TRBV4-1; abundance: NA; j_gene: TRBJ2-3; d_gene: NA; CDR3nt: TGCGCCAGCAGCCAAGAAGGGGGTTCGGGAGATACGCAGTATTTT; CDR3aa: CASSQEGGSGDTQYF
v_gene: TRBV5-1; abundance: NA; j_gene: TRBJ2-2; d_gene: TRBD1; CDR3nt: TGCGCCAGCAGCTTGGTTGGGACAGGGGCGTACACCGGGGAGCTGTTTTTT; CDR3aa: CASSLVGTGAYTGELFF
v_gene: TRBV2; abundance: NA; j_gene: TRBJ1-3; d_gene: TRBD1; CDR3nt: TGTGCCAGCAGTGGGGACCTATTGACAGGGGCTGGAAACACCATATATTTT; CDR3aa: CASSGDLLTGAGNTIYF
v_gene: TRBV5-1; abundance: NA; j_gene: TRBJ2-7; d_gene: TRBD1; CDR3nt: TGCGCCAGCAGCTTGGACAGGGGAACTGGTCGAGCGCAGTACTTC; CDR3aa: CASSLDRGTGRAQYF
v_gene: TRBV27; abundance: NA; j_gene: TRBJ1-2; d_gene: TRBD1; CDR3nt: TGTGCCAGCAGCCTTAACCGGGACAGGGTTGGCTACACCTTC; CDR3aa: CASSLNRDRVGYTF
v_gene: TRBV6-5; abundance: once; j_gene: TRBJ1-5; d_gene: NA; CDR3nt: TGTGCCAGCAGTCCCGTCAGGGGTCACAATCAGCCCCAGCATTTT; CDR3aa: CASSPVRGHNQPQHF
v_gene: TRBV5-1; abundance: once; j_gene: TRBJ2-3; d_gene: TRBD1; CDR3nt: TGCGCCAGCAGCCGCAGGACAGGGGATACAGATACGCAGTATTTT; CDR3aa: CASSRRTGDTDTQYF
v_gene: TRBV5-1; abundance: NA; j_gene: TRBJ1-1; d_gene: TRBD1; CDR3nt: TGCGCCAGCAGCTTAACGACAGGGAGGTTAAACACTGAAGCTTTCTTT; CDR3aa: CASSLTTGRLNTEAFF
v_gene: TRBV27; abundance: NA; j_gene: TRBJ1-1; d_gene: NA; CDR3nt: TGTGCCAGCAGTTTTCCAGGGTCGTCTGAAGCTTTCTTT; CDR3aa: CASSFPGSSEAFF
v_gene: TRBV24-1; abundance: once; j_gene: TRBJ2-1; d_gene: TRBD2; CDR3nt: TGTGCCACCAGTGATGCGGCGGCTAGCGGTAATGAGCAGTTCTTC; CDR3aa: CATSDAAASGNEQFF
v_gene: TRBV15; abundance: NA; j_gene: TRBJ2-1; d_gene: TRBD2; CDR3nt: TGTGCCACCAGCTCCGGGACTAGCTCCTACAATGAGCAGTTCTTC; CDR3aa: CATSSGTSSYNEQFF
v_gene: TRBV29-1; abundance: NA; j_gene: TRBJ1-2; d_gene: NA; CDR3nt: TGCAGCGTTGAAGTGGCGGGAGGCTATGGCTACACCTTC; CDR3aa: CSVEVAGGYGYTF
v_gene: TRBV2; abundance: NA; j_gene: TRBJ2-3; d_gene: NA; CDR3nt: TGTGCCAGCATGGGGGCGCCTAGCACAGATACGCAGTATTTT; CDR3aa: CASMGAPSTDTQYF
v_gene: TRBV2; abundance: NA; j_gene: TRBJ2-2; d_gene: NA; CDR3nt: TGTGCCAGCAGGGTGGGAGATGGCACCGGGGAGCTGTTTTTT; CDR3aa: CASRVGDGTGELFF
v_gene: TRBV7-9; abundance: NA; j_gene: TRBJ1-3; d_gene: TRBD1; CDR3nt: TGTGCCAGCAGCCTCGACAGGGCTTTAGGTGGAAACACCATATATTTT; CDR3aa: CASSLDRALGGNTIYF
v_gene: TRBV5-6; abundance: NA; j_gene: TRBJ2-4; d_gene: NA; CDR3nt: TGTGCCAGCAGCTTACAGGGCTCCCAAAACATTCAGTACTTC; CDR3aa: CASSLQGSQNIQYF
v_gene: TRBV28; abundance: NA; j_gene: TRBJ2-7; d_gene: NA; CDR3nt: TGTGCCAGCAGTTTATGGGCAGAGCAGTACTTC; CDR3aa: CASSLWAEQYF
v_gene: TRBV9; abundance: NA; j_gene: TRBJ2-5; d_gene: NA; CDR3nt: TGTGCCAGTTCAGACCCGAGGAAGACCCAGTACTTC; CDR3aa: CASSDPRKTQYF
v_gene: TRBV28; abundance: NA; j_gene: TRBJ2-5; d_gene: TRBD1; CDR3nt: TGTGCCAGCAGTTCACCCCAGGGGGCATCGGAGACCCAGTACTTC; CDR3aa: CASSSPQGASETQYF
v_gene: TRBV7-8; abundance: once; j_gene: TRBJ1-1; d_gene: NA; CDR3nt: TGTGCCAGCAGCTTAGGTTCCCTAGGGGGAATGAACACTGAAGCTTTCTTT; CDR3aa: CASSLGSLGGMNTEAFF
v_gene: TRBV2; abundance: NA; j_gene: TRBJ1-2; d_gene: TRBD1; CDR3nt: TGTGCCAGCAGTGGCGGGACAGGATACTATGGCTACACCTTC; CDR3aa: CASSGGTGYYGYTF